These 21 T cell receptor beta chains were all obtained from the same sample, sequenced in a study of T-cell reconstitution after alpha-beta-depleted transplantation in children. As it was prepared, the TCRbeta library received unique molecular identifiers. TCRdb analysed the PCR reads with MiXCR anew, one entry per CDR3 protein. This table holds about 640,000 distinct CDR3 sequences, 16% found once. Sequencing was performed on PBMCs from the stem cell graft donor, taken from the stem cell graft. The receptors stem from a human donor who donated a stem cell graft to a child with acute myeloid leukemia.

This clonotype was counted ten times or more. The genes are TRBV12-3 or TRBV12-4 and TRBJ2-3, with D unresolved. Trimming pared 4 bases from V and 6 bases from J, leaving 11 bases between. The CDR3 is made up of 13 amino acids. CDR3 sequence (DNA): TGTGCCAGCAGTTCCCCGGACGCGGATACGCAGTATTTT. It translates to CASSSPDADTQYF.

This clonotype has at least ten counts. This rearrangement joins TRBV11-2 to TRBJ1-3; D unclear. Germline V gene sequence: CDR1 SGHAT, CDR2 FQNNGV. CDR3 length: 13 residues. V shed 3 bases and J shed 4 bases, with 7 bases lying between them. The DNA of the CDR3 is TGTGCCAGCAGCTTGAGCCCCGGAAACACCATATATTTT. Protein sequence: CASSLSPGNTIYF.

A remark on this clonotype: A much bigger clone sits one base away, suggesting this may be a read error. This rearrangement joins TRBV28 to TRBJ1-1, with TRBD1 identical over 7 bases. CDR3 length: 16 residues. Trimming at V came to 5 bases and at J to 0 bases, leaving 9 bases not matched to a gene. Per the germline V gene, CDR1 is MDHEN and CDR2 is SYDVKM. The CDR3 coding sequence is TGTGCCAGCAGTAAAACCCGGGACAGTCTGAACACTGAAGCTTTCTTT. Encoded protein: CASSKTRDSLNTEAFF.

This clonotype was observed a handful of times. The rearrangement uses TRBV29-1 and TRBJ2-3; weak D call: TRBD2 (6 bases). Germline CDR1 and CDR2: SQVTM and ANQGSEA. This CDR3 spans 14 amino acids. V gave up 0 bases and J gave up 4 bases, with 11 bases separating them. For the CDR3, the DNA is TGCAGCGTTGAAGATCCACGGAGGGCAGATACGCAGTATTTT. This translates into CSVEDPRRADTQYF.

The sample holds many counts of this clonotype. This chain links TRBV5-1 with TRBJ2-2; D not certain. Germline CDR1 and CDR2: SGHRS and YFSETQ. Between the trimmed V and J ends, which lost 0 bases and 0 bases, there was a span of 6 bases. This CDR3 has 15 residues. The DNA of the CDR3 is TGCGCCAGCAGCTTGGGACCGACGAACACCGGGGAGCTGTTTTTT. Translating gives CASSLGPTNTGELFF.

This chain uses TRBV7-9 with TRBJ2-1; 10 bases are a match to TRBD2. V lost 2 bases to trimming and J lost 8 bases; unmatched junction nucleotides: 6. This CDR3 is 15 amino acids long. Germline assignment: CDR1 SEHNR and CDR2 FQNEAQ (reference sequence). The CDR3 region is CASSLNSGGIDEQFF. For the CDR3, the DNA is TGTGCCAGCAGCTTAAATAGCGGGGGGATCGATGAGCAGTTCTTC.

This clonotype was detected many times. This rearrangement joins TRBV25-1 to TRBJ1-4, with D unresolved. This CDR3 is built from 15 residues. CDR1 MGHDK and CDR2 SYGVNS come from the germline V gene. Trimming took 3 bases from V and 5 from J, leaving 13 bases between them. CDR3 sequence reads: CASSDARVSNEKLFF. CDR3 bases: TGTGCCAGCAGTGACGCCCGGGTATCCAATGAAAAACTGTTTTTT.

The chain uses TRBV20-1 and TRBJ1-1, with D hard to call. V was pared by 6 bases and J by 10 bases, with 15 bases between. CDR1 DFQATT and CDR2 SNEGSKA come from the germline V gene (reference sequence). The CDR3 has 11 amino acids. This CDR3 is CSAQSGTVAFF. In DNA form, the CDR3 reads TGCAGTGCGCAATCTGGAACAGTAGCTTTCTTT.

This clonotype was seen repeatedly, ten times or more. This chain connects TRBV20-1 to TRBJ1-5; 8 bases match TRBD1. Germline V CDR1 and CDR2: DFQATT, SNEGSKA (reference sequence). Germline trimming cut 7 bases from V and 6 bases from J; bases unmatched to any gene: 11. The CDR3 covers 14 residues. The CDR3 region is CSVMAGGISQPQHF. The CDR3 bases are TGCAGTGTGATGGCAGGGGGCATATCTCAGCCCCAGCATTTT.

There are many counts of this clonotype. This chain links TRBV20-1 with TRBJ2-1; 8 bases align to TRBD2. CDR1 is DFQATT, CDR2 SNEGSKA, per germline (reference sequence). J was trimmed by 7 bases and V by 5 bases; bases with no gene match: 16. The CDR3 is 16 amino acids. Here the CDR3 reads CSAPRTSPLRWNEQFF. In DNA, the CDR3 is TGCAGTGCTCCTCGGACTAGCCCTCTGAGGTGGAATGAGCAGTTCTTC.

This clonotype has just a few counts. The chain has TRBV7-8 and TRBJ2-5; D is perhaps TRBD1 or TRBD2 (5 bases each). The germline gives CDR1 SGHVS, CDR2 FQNEAQ. V lost 2 bases and J 4 bases, leaving 14 bases between the germline ends. The CDR3 has 15 residues. CDR3 loop: CASSLLGTSGETQYF. The CDR3 region has the DNA TGTGCCAGCAGCTTATTAGGGACGTCGGGAGAGACCCAGTACTTC.

CDR3 protein: CASRAPTGGSYNEQFF. Here the CDR3 DNA reads TGTGCCAGCAGAGCGCCCACAGGGGGCTCCTACAATGAGCAGTTCTTC. The J gene is TRBJ2-1, the V gene TRBV12-3 or TRBV12-4; TRBD1 matches 8 bases. V lost 6 bases, J lost 0 bases, and 7 bases stayed unmatched. This CDR3 contains 16 residues.

This clonotype was counted a few times. As DNA, the CDR3 is TGTGCCACCAGCCGTTTCAGGGGGGGGCGAGGTGGCTACACCTTC. Protein product: CATSRFRGGRGGYTF. The chain uses TRBV15 and TRBJ1-2, with 7 nucleotides matching TRBD1. CDR3 length equals 15 residues. Germline CDR1 reads LNHNV; CDR2 reads YYDKDF (reference sequence). V gave up 5 bases and J gave up 7 bases; unmatched junction bases: 13.

This chain links TRBV29-1 with TRBJ2-7; no definite D call. Germline assignment: CDR1 SQVTM and CDR2 ANQGSEA. This CDR3 is built from 12 residues. V was trimmed by 1 base and J by 7 bases, leaving 11 bases between them. The CDR3 spells CSVEGRSREQYF. CDR3 coding DNA: TGCAGCGTTGAAGGAAGGTCTAGGGAGCAGTACTTC.

This chain connects TRBV4-2 to TRBJ1-1, with D possibly matching TRBD1 (5 bases). The length of the CDR3 is 15 residues. The ends were cut back, 0 bases at V and 3 bases at J, with 11 bases in the middle. Germline CDR1 is LGHNA and CDR2 is YNFKEQ. CDR3 amino acids: CASSQESGGDTEAFF. CDR3 DNA: TGTGCCAGCAGCCAAGAATCCGGAGGGGACACTGAAGCTTTCTTT.

The V call is TRBV9, the J call TRBJ2-6; 7 bases map to TRBD1. Per the germline V gene, CDR1 is SGDLS and CDR2 is YYNGEE. With V trimmed by 4 bases and J by 0 bases, 10 bases remained unmatched. This CDR3 has 18 residues. The CDR3: CASSHRQGSDSGANVLTF. CDR3 sequence (DNA): TGTGCCAGCAGCCATCGACAGGGCTCCGACTCTGGGGCCAACGTCCTGACTTTC.

This clonotype has a count of ten or more. CDR3 in amino acids: CASSLVPNNEQFF. Here the CDR3 DNA reads TGTGCCAGCAGCTTAGTTCCTAACAATGAGCAGTTCTTC. The chain couples TRBV7-9 to TRBJ2-1, with D unclear. Trimming cost V 1 base and J 5 bases, with 6 bases left between them. CDR3 length: 13 residues. CDR1 and CDR2 (germline): SEHNR, FQNEAQ (reference sequence).

At least ten counts were recorded for this clonotype. The chain links TRBV7-6 to TRBJ2-3, with 9 bases lining up with TRBD2. Germline lookup yields CDR1 SGHVS and CDR2 FNYEAQ. V dropped 5 bases and J dropped 2; count of bases not matched to a gene: 11. The CDR3 is made up of 17 amino acids. Written as DNA, the CDR3 is TGTGCCAGCAGCCAACGGGCTAGCGGGGAATTCACAGATACGCAGTATTTT. Translation gives CASSQRASGEFTDTQYF.

The rearrangement links TRBV24-1 to TRBJ2-3, with D perhaps being TRBD1 or TRBD2 (6 bases each). The germline V gene encodes CDR1 KGHDR and CDR2 SFDVKD. The CDR3 is made up of 18 amino acids. Trimming left V 4 bases short and J 2 bases short, with 21 bases between. The CDR3 region has the DNA TGTGCCACCAGTGACCCGGGACTCGGGGGCGGCGTCACAGATACGCAGTATTTT. It is translated as CATSDPGLGGGVTDTQYF.

V usage is TRBV25-1 and J usage is TRBJ2-1, with 9 bases matching TRBD2. Germline V lookup: CDR1 MGHDK, CDR2 SYGVNS. The length of the CDR3 is 14 residues. The ends lost 8 bases at V and 3 bases at J; junction bases unmatched: 5. CDR3 residues: CASSAAGGYNEQFF. CDR3 in DNA: TGTGCCAGCTCAGCAGCGGGGGGCTACAATGAGCAGTTCTTC.

This clonotype was observed at least ten times. The V and J genes are TRBV28 and TRBJ1-6; D not resolved. The germline CDR1 and CDR2 sequences are MDHEN and SYDVKM. V dropped 6 bases and J dropped 0 bases, with 18 bases sitting between them. The CDR3 sequence is 18 residues long. The CDR3 loop is CASSPPSGRSSYNSPLHF. DNA for the CDR3: TGTGCCAGCAGCCCACCATCGGGGAGGAGCTCCTATAATTCACCCCTCCACTTT.